Following are 17 T cell receptor beta chains from one sample sequenced in a study of blood T cell repertoires in COVID-19. TCRdb's copy holds only in-frame clones and misses some; the assay was immunoSEQ multiplex PCR. The repertoire holds about half a million clones, with approximately 90% as singletons. Sequencing used PBMCs or T cells enriched from blood (not recorded which). The receptors here all came from a woman aged 60 to 75 who had recovered from COVID-19.

This clone was seen once. J is TRBJ2-3 and V is TRBV11-3, with 10 bases matching TRBD2. From germline, CDR1 is SGHNT and CDR2 YENEEA. The CDR3 totals 16 residues. The ends lost 5 bases at V and 3 bases at J; junction bases unmatched: 8. CDR3 DNA sequence: TGTGCCAGCAGCCCCTCCAAGCGGGGGGGGACAGATACGCAGTATTTT. Its translation is CASSPSKRGGTDTQYF.

This sequence joins TRBV6-5 and TRBJ1-1; possibly TRBD1 for D (5 bases). The CDR3 length is 15 residues. The V gene's germline CDR1 is MNHEY and CDR2 SVGAGI. Trimming pared 0 bases from V and 1 base from J, leaving 9 bases between. The CDR3 DNA reads TGTGCCAGCAGTTACTCGAACAGGAGGAACACTGAAGCTTTCTTT. This encodes CASSYSNRRNTEAFF.

The rearrangement links TRBV24-1 to TRBJ2-3; perhaps TRBD2 as D (6 bases). Per the germline V gene, CDR1 is KGHDR and CDR2 is SFDVKD. The CDR3 is 15 residues long. V dropped 0 bases and J dropped 4 bases, with 10 bases sitting between them. The DNA of the CDR3 is TGTGCCACCAGTGATTTGGCGGAGGGGTCAGATACGCAGTATTTT. This gives the protein CATSDLAEGSDTQYF.

The chain couples TRBV3-1 (or the pseudogene TRBV3-2) to TRBJ1-2; D unclear. The germline V and J ends were trimmed by 3 bases and 0 bases, with 8 bases remaining between them. Germline CDR1 reads LGHDT; CDR2 reads YNNKEL (reference sequence). The CDR3 runs 14 residues. DNA for the CDR3: TGTGCCAGCAGCCATCTAGGAGCTAACTATGGCTACACCTTC. It codes for CASSHLGANYGYTF.

Turning to this clone: The identical CDR3 is also encoded by other nucleotide sequences in the sample. The V gene is TRBV19, the J gene TRBJ1-3; D gene unclear. Looked up from germline, CDR1 is LNHDA and CDR2 is SQIVND (reference sequence). CDR3 length: 13 amino acids. V lost 3 bases and J 0 bases, leaving 3 bases between the germline ends. The CDR3 nucleotides read TGTGCCAGTAGTATCAGCTCTGGAAACACCATATATTTT. As protein: CASSISSGNTIYF.

The chain is built from TRBV3-1 (or the pseudogene TRBV3-2) and TRBJ1-1; D possibly corresponds to TRBD1 (5 bases). The length of the CDR3 is 14 residues. V was pared by 1 base and J by 7 bases, with 13 bases between. Germline CDR1 reads LGHDT; CDR2 reads YNNKEL (reference sequence). Written as DNA, the CDR3 is TGTGCCAGCAGCCAAGCTGGGGGGTTGGTTGAAGCTTTCTTT. It specifies CASSQAGGLVEAFF.

The chain uses TRBV27 and TRBJ1-1; D uncertain. The CDR3 contains 11 residues. Germline V gene data show CDR1 as MNHEY and CDR2 as SMNVEV (reference sequence). Trimming stripped 7 bases from V and 3 bases from J, with 6 bases between. CDR3 in amino acids: CASIGYTEAFF. CDR3 nucleotides: TGTGCCAGCATCGGGTACACTGAAGCTTTCTTT.

CDR3: CASSPGGGRNEQFF. CDR3 nucleotides: TGCGCCAGCAGCCCGGGCGGGGGTAGGAATGAGCAGTTCTTC. The chain couples TRBV5-1 to TRBJ2-1, with TRBD2 matching 7 bases. Trimming removed 4 bases from V and 7 bases from J; junction bases left unmatched: 8. The germline CDR1 and CDR2 sequences are SGHRS and YFSETQ. The CDR3 totals 14 residues.

This clone has just a few counts. This chain links TRBV5-4 with TRBJ2-7; 7 bases agree with TRBD2. The germline CDR1 and CDR2 sequences are SGHNT and YYREEE (reference sequence). The junction had 8 bases not matched to a gene; V was cut back by 3 bases and J by 5 bases. This CDR3 spans 14 amino acids. This CDR3 reads CASSSRQGGNEQYF. CDR3 nucleotide sequence: TGTGCCAGCAGCTCTCGCCAGGGAGGGAACGAGCAGTACTTC.

The V gene is TRBV5-1, the J gene TRBJ2-1; 8 bases fit TRBD2. Trimming took 3 bases from V and 6 from J; bases not matched to a gene: 11. This CDR3 region has 16 residues. From germline, CDR1 is SGHRS and CDR2 YFSETQ. The CDR3 nucleotides read TGCGCCAGCAGCTGGATGAACGGGGGGGCCGGCAATGAGCAGTTCTTC. Residues: CASSWMNGGAGNEQFF. Full variable domain (remainder filled in from reference TRBV5-1 and TRBJ2-1): KAGVTQTPRYLIKTRGQQVTLSCSPISGHRSVSWYQQTPGQGLQFLFEYFSETQRNKGNFPGRFSGRQFSNSRSEMNVSTLELGDSALYLCASSWMNGGAGNEQFFGPGTRLTVL.

The rearrangement uses TRBV4-1 and TRBJ2-5; 11 nucleotides align to TRBD2. Losses at the gene ends were 3 bases for V and 2 bases for J; bases not matched to a gene: 11. The CDR3 extends over 18 amino acids. Looked up from germline, CDR1 is MGHRA and CDR2 is YSYEKL. The CDR3 sequence is CASSHPRGTSGIQETQYF. The CDR3 DNA is TGCGCCAGCAGCCATCCCAGGGGGACTAGCGGAATTCAAGAGACCCAGTACTTC.

This chain links TRBV5-8 with TRBJ2-3; D is uncertain. The CDR3 has 14 residues. V was clipped by 2 bases and J by 0 bases, with 7 bases between them. Germline V gene data show CDR1 as SGHTS and CDR2 as YDEGEE. CDR3 sequence (DNA): TGTGCCAGCAGCTTCGGGTCAAGCACAGATACGCAGTATTTT. This translates into CASSFGSSTDTQYF.

J is TRBJ1-4 and V is TRBV5-4; 8 positions agree with TRBD1. Germline loops: CDR1 SGHNT, CDR2 YYREEE (reference sequence). Trimming took 4 bases from V and 8 from J; bases not matched to a gene: 7. This CDR3 is 14 amino acids long. The CDR3 here is CASSQDRAGEKLFF. The CDR3, as DNA: TGTGCCAGCAGCCAGGACAGGGCAGGGGAAAAACTGTTTTTT.

This chain joins TRBV2 and TRBJ2-7; tentatively, D is TRBD2 (6 bases). CDR1 and CDR2 (germline): SNHLY, FYNNEI. CDR3 length equals 11 residues. V lost 6 bases, J lost 4 bases, and 7 bases lay in between. The CDR3 spells CASRAGYEQYV. Here the CDR3 DNA reads TGTGCCAGCAGGGCGGGATACGAGCAGTACGTC.

The chain joins TRBV20-1 to TRBJ1-1; D is possibly TRBD1 (6 bases). The CDR3 runs to 11 residues. From germline, CDR1 is DFQATT and CDR2 SNEGSKA (reference sequence). The CDR3, as DNA: TGCAGAACAGGGCTAAACACTGAAGCTTTCTTT. This codes for CRTGLNTEAFF.

The chain employs TRBV19 and TRBJ2-1; TRBD2 matches 9 bases. Germline CDR1 is LNHDA and CDR2 is SQIVND (reference sequence). The trim removed 1 base at V and 7 bases at J, leaving 2 bases unmatched. The CDR3 extends over 14 amino acids. The CDR3 is CASSIVLAGNEQFF. For the CDR3, the DNA is TGTGCCAGTAGTATAGTCCTAGCGGGGAATGAGCAGTTCTTC.

The rearrangement uses TRBV11-2 and TRBJ2-7; 7 nucleotides align to TRBD2. CDR1 and CDR2 (germline): SGHAT, FQNNGV. The trim removed 1 base at V and 0 bases at J, leaving 3 bases unmatched. The CDR3 covers 15 residues. The CDR3 bases are TGTGCCAGCAGCTTAGTAGCGGGCAGCTCCTACGAGCAGTACTTC. Translating gives CASSLVAGSSYEQYF.